Below, one T cell receptor beta chain is given with its context. Its antigen is not known. The data belong to a study of cytomegalovirus exposure and HLA in healthy donors. The V end was cut by 2 bases, the J end by 5 bases, with 10 bases between. Germline V CDR1 and CDR2: LGHNT, FRNRAP. The CDR3 sequence is 13 residues long. The PCR made use of 60 Vbeta and 13 Jbeta primers. Sequencing used immunoSEQ multiplex PCR; TCRdb keeps in-frame clones, though not all of them. This repertoire shows 100,000 to 150,000 clones, approximately 70% found once; its top ten account for about 4.3%. Study outcomes and limitations: Association of about 17,000 TCR beta sequences with HLA alleles was found at 0.05 false discovery rate in a later analysis.

Sequenced sample: PBMCs. The chain is built from TRBV12-5 and TRBJ2-7, with a tentative D call TRBD2 (6 bases). The TCR sequence derives from a man aged 60 to 69 in good health and CMV-seropositive. CDR3 DNA sequence: TGTGCTAGTGGTTTGTCGGGAGTCAACGAGCAGTACTTC. Translation gives CASGLSGVNEQYF.